This TCR beta chain was recorded in a study of blood T cell repertoires in COVID-19. The CDR3 totals 14 residues. Germline V gene sequence: CDR1 MNHNY, CDR2 SVGAGI (reference sequence). V lost 6 bases and J lost 1, with 12 bases in between. Profiled with immunoSEQ multiplex PCR; TCRdb holds only in-frame clones, not every one. The repertoire holds approximately 92,000 clones, with approximately 80% as singletons. The chain links TRBV6-6 to TRBJ1-2, with D perhaps matching TRBD1 (5 bases). The TCR was taken from a middle-aged man with acute or convalescent COVID-19. Sequenced input: peripheral blood. CDR3 sequence reads: CASRLQGINYGYTF. The CDR3 DNA sequence: TGTGCCAGCAGACTCCAGGGCATTAACTATGGCTACACCTTC.